This TCR beta chain was recorded in a study of T cell clusters in autoimmune cytopenias. Study context: A median of around 50,000 TRB reads per sample yielded a median around 2,500 distinct clonotypes. Overall study results and limits: No experiment has yet validated the function of the T cell clusters defined in silico. Primary autoimmune cytopenia patients seemingly lacked the physiological T cell clusters found in healthy donors. TRB repertoire shifts in secondary cytopenia and chronic lymphocytic leukemia mostly reflected lymphoma, not autoimmunity.

Approximately 40,000 genome equivalents of blood DNA were amplified for TRB. TRB was amplified by touch-down multiplex PCR, primer pools A and B combined. TCRdb reprocessed the multiplex PCR reads and keeps a single row for each CDR3 protein, giving no DNA. The sample table includes about 6,800 distinct CDR3 sequences. Remarks on this clonotype: Its cognate antigen is unknown.

Input material: peripheral blood. The TCR sequence derives from a human donor with an autoimmune cytopenia or autoimmune hepatitis (not recorded which).

CDR3 loop: CAISESYSPGNTIYF. The rearrangement uses TRBV10-3 and TRBJ1-3. Germline V gene data show CDR1 as ENHRY and CDR2 as SYGVKD. The CDR3 runs to 15 residues.